These T cell receptor beta chains were read from a single sample in a study of neurological immune-mediated disorders. MiXCR was run by TCRdb on the 5' RACE reads, yielding one entry per CDR3 protein. The sample has more than 35,000 distinct CDR3 sequences, over 9% seen once. Sequencing was done on a sample of PBMCs. The receptors originated from a woman under 40 with HTLV-1-associated myelopathy (HAM/TSP). The CDR3 runs from the conserved cysteine through the conserved F or W. Each record gives: D gene, clone size, J gene, V gene, CDR3 protein, CDR3 DNA. The D gene is left open where the match is weak. Size is stated for part of the rows, as once, few or many counts, or as a class when the clone is expanded.

D gene: .
clone size: many
J gene: TRBJ1-2
V gene: TRBV20-1
CDR3 protein: CSARGVVFYGYTF
CDR3 DNA: TGCAGTGCTAGAGGCGTGGTTTTCTATGGCTACACCTTC

D gene: TRBD1
clone size: many
J gene: TRBJ2-5
V gene: TRBV5-1
CDR3 protein: CASRDLQGAPETQYF
CDR3 DNA: TGCGCCAGCAGAGACCTACAGGGGGCGCCAGAGACCCAGTACTTC

D gene: .
clone size: .
J gene: TRBJ1-4
V gene: TRBV20-1
CDR3 protein: CSARDSGGALSREKLFF
CDR3 DNA: TGCAGTGCTAGAGATTCGGGAGGGGCGCTGTCTCGAGAAAAACTGTTTTTT

D gene: .
clone size: many
J gene: TRBJ2-1
V gene: TRBV20-1
CDR3 protein: CSAIDGQASLNEQFF
CDR3 DNA: TGCAGTGCCATAGACGGTCAGGCGTCCTTAAATGAGCAGTTCTTC

D gene: .
clone size: many
J gene: TRBJ1-1
V gene: TRBV12-3/TRBV12-4
CDR3 protein: CASSLAGTLNTEAFF
CDR3 DNA: TGTGCCAGCAGTTTAGCCGGGACATTGAACACTGAAGCTTTCTTT

D gene: .
clone size: .
J gene: TRBJ1-1
V gene: TRBV5-1
CDR3 protein: CASYSYLNTEAFF
CDR3 DNA: TGCGCCAGCTACAGTTACTTGAACACTGAAGCTTTCTTT

D gene: .
clone size: many
J gene: TRBJ1-1
V gene: TRBV27
CDR3 protein: CATRLGRNTEAFF
CDR3 DNA: TGTGCCACCAGACTGGGGAGAAACACTGAAGCTTTCTTT

D gene: .
clone size: many
J gene: TRBJ2-7
V gene: TRBV5-1
CDR3 protein: CASSSTGPGPYEQYF
CDR3 DNA: TGCGCCAGCAGCTCCACGGGACCGGGGCCCTACGAGCAGTACTTC

D gene: TRBD1
clone size: many
J gene: TRBJ2-7
V gene: TRBV12-3/TRBV12-4
CDR3 protein: CASSVDRAYEQYF
CDR3 DNA: TGTGCCAGCAGTGTAGACAGGGCCTACGAGCAGTACTTC

D gene: .
clone size: many
J gene: TRBJ2-3
V gene: TRBV24-1
CDR3 protein: CATSDLAGTGDTQYF
CDR3 DNA: TGTGCCACCAGTGATTTGGCAGGGACGGGAGATACGCAGTATTTT

D gene: .
clone size: many
J gene: TRBJ1-5
V gene: TRBV4-1
CDR3 protein: CASSQVFINQPQHF
CDR3 DNA: TGCGCCAGCAGCCAAGTTTTCATTAATCAGCCCCAGCATTTT

D gene: TRBD1
clone size: many
J gene: TRBJ2-7
V gene: TRBV12-3/TRBV12-4
CDR3 protein: CASSLGQATYEQYF
CDR3 DNA: TGTGCCAGCAGTCTGGGACAGGCTACCTACGAGCAGTACTTC

D gene: .
clone size: many
J gene: TRBJ1-1
V gene: TRBV4-1
CDR3 protein: CASSQAFGAAAEAFF
CDR3 DNA: TGCGCCAGCAGCCAGGCCTTTGGGGCTGCCGCTGAAGCTTTCTTT

D gene: .
clone size: many
J gene: TRBJ1-2
V gene: TRBV5-1
CDR3 protein: CASSFNRDNYGYTF
CDR3 DNA: TGCGCCAGCAGCTTTAACCGGGACAACTATGGCTACACCTTC

D gene: TRBD2
clone size: .
J gene: TRBJ2-3
V gene: TRBV20-1
CDR3 protein: CSVPSGGVRDTQYF
CDR3 DNA: TGCAGTGTTCCTAGCGGGGGGGTTAGAGATACGCAGTATTTT

D gene: TRBD2
clone size: many
J gene: TRBJ2-3
V gene: TRBV20-1
CDR3 protein: CSASRWLAGGTDTQYF
CDR3 DNA: TGCAGTGCTAGTCGGTGGTTAGCGGGGGGGACAGATACGCAGTATTTT

D gene: .
clone size: many
J gene: TRBJ2-3
V gene: TRBV15
CDR3 protein: CATSRPGEGRPDTQYF
CDR3 DNA: TGTGCCACCAGCAGGCCGGGCGAGGGAAGGCCAGATACGCAGTATTTT

D gene: .
clone size: many
J gene: TRBJ2-2
V gene: TRBV6-1
CDR3 protein: CASTGKQNTGELFF
CDR3 DNA: TGTGCCAGCACGGGGAAACAGAACACCGGGGAGCTGTTTTTT

D gene: .
clone size: few
J gene: TRBJ1-2
V gene: TRBV2
CDR3 protein: CASRKGRNYGYTF
CDR3 DNA: TGTGCCAGCAGAAAGGGGAGAAACTATGGCTACACCTTC

D gene: .
clone size: many
J gene: TRBJ2-1
V gene: TRBV7-9
CDR3 protein: CASREGVGEQFF
CDR3 DNA: TGTGCCAGCAGGGAGGGGGTCGGTGAGCAGTTCTTC

D gene: .
clone size: many
J gene: TRBJ2-7
V gene: TRBV20-1
CDR3 protein: CSAREGGIPYEQYF
CDR3 DNA: TGCAGTGCTAGAGAAGGGGGGATCCCCTACGAGCAGTACTTC

D gene: .
clone size: .
J gene: TRBJ1-2
V gene: TRBV6-6
CDR3 protein: CVSRIDIDYGYTF
CDR3 DNA: TGTGTCAGCAGAATAGACATTGACTATGGCTACACCTTC

D gene: TRBD1
clone size: many
J gene: TRBJ1-2
V gene: TRBV6-5
CDR3 protein: CASSWWTGGNYGYTF
CDR3 DNA: TGTGCCAGCAGTTGGTGGACAGGGGGGAACTATGGCTACACCTTC

D gene: .
clone size: many
J gene: TRBJ1-4
V gene: TRBV29-1
CDR3 protein: CSVLLWDGNEKLFF
CDR3 DNA: TGCAGCGTCCTGCTCTGGGACGGCAATGAAAAACTGTTTTTT

D gene: .
clone size: many
J gene: TRBJ1-2
V gene: TRBV20-1
CDR3 protein: CSARDTPHYGYTF
CDR3 DNA: TGCAGTGCTAGAGACACACCGCACTATGGCTACACCTTC

D gene: .
clone size: many
J gene: TRBJ1-1
V gene: TRBV20-1
CDR3 protein: CSARNPGVGLGTEAFF
CDR3 DNA: TGCAGTGCTAGAAACCCGGGGGTAGGTTTAGGCACTGAAGCTTTCTTT

D gene: TRBD1
clone size: many
J gene: TRBJ2-7
V gene: TRBV6-5
CDR3 protein: CASTGTATPYEQYF
CDR3 DNA: TGTGCCAGCACCGGGACAGCTACCCCCTACGAGCAGTACTTC

D gene: TRBD1
clone size: many
J gene: TRBJ1-3
V gene: TRBV12-3/TRBV12-4
CDR3 protein: CASRPTGVISGNTIYF
CDR3 DNA: TGTGCCAGCAGACCGACAGGGGTGATCTCTGGAAACACCATATATTTT

D gene: TRBD1
clone size: many
J gene: TRBJ1-6
V gene: TRBV15
CDR3 protein: CATSRGRDSNSPLHF
CDR3 DNA: TGTGCCACCAGCAGAGGAAGGGACAGTAATTCACCCCTCCACTTT

D gene: TRBD2
clone size: many
J gene: TRBJ2-3
V gene: TRBV5-4
CDR3 protein: CASSLALGGTSTDTQYF
CDR3 DNA: TGTGCCAGCAGCCTAGCACTCGGGGGGACTAGCACAGATACGCAGTATTTT

D gene: .
clone size: many
J gene: TRBJ1-1
V gene: TRBV7-9
CDR3 protein: CASSLSAGLNTEAFF
CDR3 DNA: TGTGCCAGCAGCTTATCGGCGGGCCTGAACACTGAAGCTTTCTTT

D gene: .
clone size: many
J gene: TRBJ2-7
V gene: TRBV3-1
CDR3 protein: CASSQTSEQYF
CDR3 DNA: TGTGCCAGCAGCCAGACCTCCGAGCAGTACTTC

D gene: .
clone size: .
J gene: TRBJ2-2
V gene: TRBV12-3/TRBV12-4
CDR3 protein: CASTLHGARTGELFF
CDR3 DNA: TGTGCCAGCACACTACATGGGGCTCGCACCGGGGAGCTGTTTTTT

D gene: TRBD1
clone size: many
J gene: TRBJ1-1
V gene: TRBV20-1
CDR3 protein: CSALKGAGDTEAFF
CDR3 DNA: TGCAGTGCCCTTAAGGGGGCTGGGGACACTGAAGCTTTCTTT

D gene: TRBD1
clone size: many
J gene: TRBJ1-1
V gene: TRBV7-9
CDR3 protein: CASSFGQGNTEAFF
CDR3 DNA: TGTGCCAGCAGCTTTGGACAGGGAAACACTGAAGCTTTCTTT

D gene: .
clone size: many
J gene: TRBJ2-5
V gene: TRBV20-1
CDR3 protein: CSARAEGPGETQYF
CDR3 DNA: TGCAGTGCTAGAGCTGAGGGACCTGGCGAGACCCAGTACTTC

D gene: .
clone size: many
J gene: TRBJ1-4
V gene: TRBV5-1
CDR3 protein: CASSLMGLNEKLFF
CDR3 DNA: TGCGCCAGCAGCCTCATGGGACTTAATGAAAAACTGTTTTTT

D gene: .
clone size: many
J gene: TRBJ1-1
V gene: TRBV6-5
CDR3 protein: CASTNVGRNTEAFF
CDR3 DNA: TGTGCCAGCACTAACGTGGGCAGGAACACTGAAGCTTTCTTT

D gene: TRBD1
clone size: many
J gene: TRBJ2-3
V gene: TRBV5-6
CDR3 protein: CASGRDRGQAQYF
CDR3 DNA: TGTGCCAGCGGGAGGGACAGGGGTCAGGCGCAGTATTTT

D gene: .
clone size: many
J gene: TRBJ2-1
V gene: TRBV5-1
CDR3 protein: CASSSSPGQNYNEQFF
CDR3 DNA: TGCGCCAGCAGCTCATCTCCTGGACAGAATTACAATGAGCAGTTCTTC

D gene: .
clone size: many
J gene: TRBJ1-2
V gene: TRBV5-1
CDR3 protein: CASSLTGFGYTF
CDR3 DNA: TGCGCCAGCAGCTTGACCGGCTTCGGCTACACCTTC

D gene: TRBD1
clone size: many
J gene: TRBJ2-7
V gene: TRBV11-2
CDR3 protein: CASSPRQGSNEQYF
CDR3 DNA: TGTGCCAGCAGCCCCCGACAGGGGAGTAACGAGCAGTACTTC

D gene: TRBD2
clone size: many
J gene: TRBJ2-7
V gene: TRBV7-6
CDR3 protein: CASSPGSGGFEQYF
CDR3 DNA: TGTGCCAGCAGCCCCGGAAGCGGGGGGTTCGAGCAGTACTTC

D gene: TRBD2
clone size: many
J gene: TRBJ2-3
V gene: TRBV7-2
CDR3 protein: CASSFSGGSRDTQYF
CDR3 DNA: TGTGCCAGCAGCTTCAGCGGGGGGTCACGAGATACGCAGTATTTT

D gene: .
clone size: .
J gene: TRBJ2-7
V gene: TRBV20-1
CDR3 protein: CCARQPSTYEQYF
CDR3 DNA: TGCTGTGCAAGACAGCCCAGCACCTACGAGCAGTACTTC

D gene: .
clone size: few
J gene: TRBJ1-2
V gene: TRBV19
CDR3 protein: CASTSRHDYGYKF
CDR3 DNA: TGTGCCAGTACCTCCCGACACGACTATGGCTACAAATTC

D gene: TRBD1
clone size: many
J gene: TRBJ1-2
V gene: TRBV20-1
CDR3 protein: CSAPDRAYGYTF
CDR3 DNA: TGCAGTGCACCCGACAGGGCCTATGGCTACACCTTC

D gene: .
clone size: many
J gene: TRBJ1-2
V gene: TRBV18
CDR3 protein: CASSPMQNPNYGYTF
CDR3 DNA: TGTGCCAGCTCACCAATGCAGAACCCTAACTATGGCTACACCTTC

D gene: .
clone size: .
J gene: TRBJ1-2
V gene: TRBV28
CDR3 protein: CASSRDYGYTF
CDR3 DNA: TGTGCCAGCAGTAGAGATTATGGCTACACCTTC

D gene: TRBD1
clone size: many
J gene: TRBJ2-7
V gene: TRBV19
CDR3 protein: CASTPRDRAYEQYF
CDR3 DNA: TGTGCCAGTACCCCCCGGGACAGAGCCTACGAGCAGTACTTC

D gene: .
clone size: many
J gene: TRBJ1-2
V gene: TRBV6-1
CDR3 protein: CASSENPGDYGYTF
CDR3 DNA: TGTGCCAGCAGTGAAAACCCGGGGGACTATGGCTACACCTTC

D gene: .
clone size: medium-sized
J gene: TRBJ1-1
V gene: TRBV20-1
CDR3 protein: CSARAYPSNTEAFF
CDR3 DNA: TGCAGTGCTAGAGCGTATCCCTCGAACACTGAAGCTTTCTTT